This is a list of T cell receptor beta chains from one sample in a study of T cell repertoires in cytomegalovirus infection. From the reads, TCRdb called clonotypes with MiXCR, one entry per CDR3 protein. The table has under 600,000 distinct CDR3 sequences, 16% seen once. Sequencing used CD8+ T cells from PBMCs. All receptors derive from a human donor in good health (CMV status not recorded). Some clones in this sample may be carry-over from other donors' samples. Both conserved end residues are part of each CDR3. D genes are given only for firm matches. Part of the rows lack a size; the others show once, few, many or a class for expanded clones.

j_call clone_size v_call d_call cdr3_nt cdr3_aa
TRBJ2-2 few TRBV6-5 . TGTGCCAGCAGTTACGGGAGCCCGAGGCCCGGGGAGCTGTTTTTT CASSYGSPRPGELFF
TRBJ2-1 . TRBV3-1 TRBD2 TGTGCCAGCAGTAGGACTAGTGATGAGCAGTTCTTC CASSRTSDEQFF
TRBJ2-1 many TRBV29-1 . TGCAGCGCCGAAGGGACGCATTACAATGAGCAGTTCTTC CSAEGTHYNEQFF
TRBJ1-2 . TRBV29-1 . TGCAGCGGAACGCGGGACACCCGTATGGAGGGCTACACCTTC CSGTRDTRMEGYTF
TRBJ2-1 few TRBV10-2 TRBD1 TGCGCCAGCAGAACAGGGGCATACAATGAGCAGTTCTTC CASRTGAYNEQFF
TRBJ2-1 many TRBV7-7 TRBD2 TGTGCTAGCAGTGCAGCGGGAGCTAACAATGAGCAGTTCTTC CASSAAGANNEQFF
TRBJ2-7 many TRBV11-2 TRBD1 TGTGCCAGCAGCCCGGACAGGGGTTTCTACGAGCAGTACTTC CASSPDRGFYEQYF
TRBJ2-7 . TRBV27 TRBD2 TGTGCCAGCAGTTCTCGGGGAGGGGTGTCCTACGAGCAGTACTTC CASSSRGGVSYEQYF
TRBJ2-1 . TRBV19 TRBD2 TGTGCCAGTAGTATTCGAGCGGGATACTACAATGAGCAGTTCTTC CASSIRAGYYNEQFF
TRBJ2-1 few TRBV29-1 . TGCAGCGTTGAAGTACGAGGGTCCGACCACCAAAAAGTATACAATGAGCAGTTCTTC CSVEVRGSDHQKVYNEQFF
TRBJ1-4 many TRBV12-3/TRBV12-4 . TGTGCCAGCAGTCCTGCTACAGGTCCCGGGTGGGGTGAAAAACTGTTTTTT CASSPATGPGWGEKLFF
TRBJ2-2 . TRBV9 . TGTGCCAGCGTGGAGGGAACGGCCACCGGGGAGCTGTTTTTT CASVEGTATGELFF
TRBJ2-4 . TRBV5-1 TRBD2 TGCGCCAGCAGCCCCGGGGGGGCTATGTACTTC CASSPGGAMYF
TRBJ2-7 few TRBV7-9 TRBD2 TGTGCCAGCAGCTTAGTAGTCGCGGGAGGAGACGAGCAGTACTTC CASSLVVAGGDEQYF
TRBJ2-1 many TRBV2 . TGTGCCAGCAGTGAGGACGGAGATTCCTACAATGAGCAGTTCTTC CASSEDGDSYNEQFF
TRBJ1-5 . TRBV9 . TGTGCCAGCAGCGTAAGCCGGGGGAGGGCATCAACTGAGAGCAATCAGCCCCAGCATTTT CASSVSRGRASTESNQPQHF
TRBJ2-5 many TRBV7-3 TRBD1 TGTGCCAGCAGGAGCGGGACAGGGGGCGCGGAGACCCAGTACTTC CASRSGTGGAETQYF
TRBJ1-5 . TRBV2 . TGTGCCAGCAGTGAAGGGGGAGTATATAGCAATCAGCCCCAGCATTTT CASSEGGVYSNQPQHF
TRBJ2-7 few TRBV27 . TGTGCCAGCAGCGTCCGAGGGCCTAGCTCCTACGAGCAGTACTTC CASSVRGPSSYEQYF
TRBJ2-4 many TRBV15 TRBD2 TGTGCCACCAGCCTCCCGGCTAGCGGCACCCGGCTAGCCAAAAACATTCAGTACTTC CATSLPASGTRLAKNIQYF
TRBJ2-1 few TRBV28 . TGTGCCAGCCATGGGGGGGGCTCAATCGGCAATGAGCAGTTCTTC CASHGGGSIGNEQFF
TRBJ2-7 . TRBV4-1 . TGCGCCAGCAGCCAAGCCGGGACCTCTGCCTACGAGCAGTACTTC CASSQAGTSAYEQYF